The 9 T cell receptor beta chains below come from one sample, sequenced in a study of PD-L1 blockade in urothelial cancer. Sequencing was performed with immunoSEQ multiplex PCR; in TCRdb, only in-frame clones are kept and a portion is missing. The repertoire includes tens of thousands of clones, roughly 84% of them detected once, and approximately 10% sits in the top ten. The time point was: pretreatment peripheral blood. Here the sequenced sample was PBMCs, taken around atezolizumab (anti-PD-L1) treatment. All receptors derive from a woman in her 70s with urothelial cancer.

The sample holds one count of this clone. The gene calls are TRBV4-2 and TRBJ2-1, with 10 positions matching TRBD2. CDR1 and CDR2 from the germline V gene are LGHNA and YNFKEQ. The CDR3 runs 15 residues. Losses at the gene ends were 1 base for V and 5 bases for J; bases not matched to a gene: 2. The CDR3 DNA follows: TGTGCCAGCAGCCAAGGGACTAGCGGAAACAATGAGCAGTTCTTC. Protein product: CASSQGTSGNNEQFF.

The gene calls are TRBV28 and TRBJ1-2, with TRBD1 identical over 7 bases. Germline CDR1 and CDR2: MDHEN and SYDVKM. Germline trimming cut 1 base from V and 5 bases from J; bases unmatched to any gene: 10. CDR3 length equals 16 residues. This CDR3 is CASSLYEEGAGYGYTF. CDR3 coding DNA: TGTGCCAGCAGTTTATATGAGGAGGGGGCGGGTTATGGCTACACCTTC.

The chain uses TRBV7-9 and TRBJ1-6; no firm D call. Germline CDR1 reads SEHNR; CDR2 reads FQNEAQ (reference sequence). CDR3 size: 14 residues. Trimming removed 1 base from V and 10 bases from J, with 11 bases in between. The CDR3 coding sequence is TGTGCCAGCAGCTTAGTGGCAGGTTTATCACCCCTCCACTTT. Translated, it gives CASSLVAGLSPLHF.

This chain joins TRBV6-1 and TRBJ1-4; perhaps TRBD1 as D (6 bases). This CDR3 comprises 16 residues. Trimming removed 2 bases from V and 7 bases from J, with 17 bases in between. Germline V gene lookup returns CDR1 MNHNS and CDR2 SASEGT. The CDR3 here is CASSERRQVLPEKLFF. The CDR3 DNA reads TGTGCCAGCAGTGAACGGAGACAGGTTTTACCTGAAAAACTGTTTTTT.

This clone occurred a few times. The chain joins TRBV7-2 to TRBJ1-1; the D gene is possibly TRBD1 (6 bases). This CDR3 is 15 amino acids long. V was shortened by 6 bases and J by 0 bases, with 14 bases between the two germline ends. Germline V gene sequence: CDR1 SGHTA, CDR2 FQGNSA. The CDR3 bases are TGTGCCAGCAGTACTCACGGACAGTTGAACACTGAAGCTTTCTTT. Encoded protein: CASSTHGQLNTEAFF.

This clone was seen ten or more times. The genes are TRBV2 and TRBJ2-7; 7 nucleotides agree with TRBD1. The V gene end was trimmed by 7 bases and the J gene end by 0 bases; junction bases not matched to a gene: 3. CDR3 length: 13 residues. Per germline, CDR1 SNHLY and CDR2 FYNNEI. The CDR3 DNA reads as TGTGCCAGCAAAGGGGACAGCTCCTACGAGCAGTACTTC. Its protein product is CASKGDSSYEQYF.

The CDR3 nucleotides read TGTGCCAGCAGCTCCGCAGGGGGCTTGAACACTGAAGCTTTCTTT. It specifies CASSSAGGLNTEAFF. V is TRBV7-9 and J is TRBJ1-1; 8 nucleotides agree with TRBD1. CDR1 SEHNR and CDR2 FQNEAQ come from the germline V gene (reference sequence). Germline trimming cut 4 bases from V and 0 bases from J; bases unmatched to any gene: 4. The CDR3 spans 15 residues. The full variable domain, with the rest looked up from reference TRBV7-9 and TRBJ1-1, is DTGVSQNPRHKITKRGQNVTFRCDPISEHNRLYWYRQTLGQGPEFLTYFQNEAQLEKSRLLSDRFSAERPKGSFSTLEIQRTEQGDSAMYLCASSSAGGLNTEAFFGQGTRLTVV.

The chain recombines TRBV14 with TRBJ1-2; D is unresolved. Trimming pared 0 bases from V and 7 bases from J, leaving 21 bases between. The germline V gene has CDR1 SGHDN and CDR2 FVKESK. This CDR3 comprises 17 residues. The CDR3 bases are TGTGCCAGCAGCCAAGAATCGATACGAACTGCCGGACTTGGCTACACCTTC. Translating gives CASSQESIRTAGLGYTF.

On this clone itself: Other DNA sequences from this sample encode an identical CDR3 as well. The rearrangement joins TRBV19 to TRBJ2-5, with TRBD2 matching 11 bases. With 6 bases clipped from V and 1 base from J, the junction kept 4 bases outside the gene matches. The CDR3 contains 15 residues. Germline-derived CDR1 and CDR2 are LNHDA and SQIVND (reference sequence). DNA for the CDR3: TGTGCCAGTAGGGGTCTAGCGGGGGGCCAAGAGACCCAGTACTTC. As protein: CASRGLAGGQETQYF.